The 21 T cell receptor beta chains below were found in one sample sequenced in a study of blood T cell repertoires in COVID-19. The table came from immunoSEQ multiplex PCR; TCRdb's copy has only in-frame clones and leaves some out. The sample holds approximately 530,000 clones, roughly nine tenths seen once. The sequencing sample was made of peripheral blood. The receptors shown here come from a woman between 45 and 60 years old with COVID-19, enrolled during active disease.

V is TRBV23-1 and J is TRBJ2-1; D is possibly TRBD1 (6 bases). TRBV23-1 is recorded as an ORF, its role being uncertain. Trimming pared 0 bases from V and 6 bases from J, leaving 15 bases between. This CDR3 contains 16 residues. The DNA for the CDR3 is TGCGCCAGCAGTCAATCGCCAGGGAAAGGGGGCAATGAGCAGTTCTTC. It yields the protein CASSQSPGKGGNEQFF.

The rearrangement links TRBV24-1 to TRBJ2-5; 7 bases align to TRBD1. Germline CDR1 reads KGHDR; CDR2 reads SFDVKD. This CDR3 region has 14 residues. With 3 bases clipped from V and 5 bases from J, the junction kept 5 bases outside the gene matches. Here the CDR3 reads CATSDPDRRETQYF. CDR3 DNA: TGTGCCACCAGTGATCCGGACAGGCGGGAGACCCAGTACTTC.

V usage is TRBV7-8 and J usage is TRBJ1-6; TRBD1 might be the D (6 bases). V gave up 0 bases and J gave up 5 bases, with 11 bases separating them. The length of the CDR3 is 16 residues. The germline V gene encodes CDR1 SGHVS and CDR2 FQNEAQ. CDR3 sequence: CASSLAWAGDNSPLHF. As DNA, the CDR3 is TGTGCCAGCAGCTTAGCATGGGCAGGGGATAATTCACCCCTCCACTTT.

The chain joins TRBV2 to TRBJ1-3; 7 nucleotides agree with TRBD1. With V trimmed by 4 bases and J by 4 bases, 1 base remained unmatched. This CDR3 region has 13 residues. CDR1 is SNHLY and CDR2 is FYNNEI in the germline V gene. This chain's CDR3 is CASSGDSGNTIYF. In DNA form, the CDR3 reads TGTGCCAGCAGTGGGGACAGCGGAAACACCATATATTTT. The variable domain in full, with the rest retrieved from reference TRBV2 and TRBJ1-3, is EPEVTQTPSHQVTQMGQEVILRCVPISNHLYFYWYRQILGQKVEFLVSFYNNEISEKSEIFDDQFSVERPDGSNFTLKIRSTKLEDSAMYFCASSGDSGNTIYFGEGSWLTVV.

The chain recombines TRBV6-5 with TRBJ1-1; TRBD1 is a possible D gene (5 bases). Per germline, CDR1 MNHEY and CDR2 SVGAGI. The ends were cut back, 6 bases at V and 1 base at J, with 12 bases in the middle. The length of the CDR3 is 14 residues. DNA for the CDR3: TGTGCCAGCAGACAGGCTAGTTCGAACACTGAAGCTTTCTTT. Amino acids: CASRQASSNTEAFF.

V gene TRBV29-1 combines with J gene TRBJ1-1; 7 nucleotides align to TRBD1. V shed 0 bases and J 9 bases; nucleotides not matched to a gene: 10. Germline CDR1 SQVTM, CDR2 ANQGSEA. This CDR3 is 14 amino acids long. The CDR3 spells CSVEDSGQARQAFF. The CDR3 nucleotides are TGCAGCGTTGAAGATTCTGGACAGGCTCGGCAAGCTTTCTTT.

The gene calls are TRBV3-1 (or the pseudogene TRBV3-2) and TRBJ2-7; 8 nucleotides align to TRBD2. CDR3 length: 15 amino acids. Trimming took 8 bases from V and 4 from J; bases not matched to a gene: 13. Germline values: CDR1 LGHDT, CDR2 YNNKEL (reference sequence). Here the CDR3 DNA reads TGTGCCAGCTCAGGGTGGCGGGGGGTCAAGTACGAGCAGTACTTC. This sequence encodes CASSGWRGVKYEQYF.

The rearrangement uses TRBV30 and TRBJ1-1; 8 bases fit TRBD1. The CDR3 extends over 14 amino acids. CDR1 GTSNPN and CDR2 SVGIG come from the germline V gene (reference sequence). The ends lost 3 bases at V and 1 base at J; junction bases unmatched: 4. The CDR3 DNA reads TGTGCCTGGAGGGACAGGGTCGGGAACACTGAAGCTTTCTTT. This sequence encodes CAWRDRVGNTEAFF.

V usage is TRBV5-6 and J usage is TRBJ1-6; 9 bases fit TRBD1. The CDR3 has 15 residues. V was pared by 0 bases and J by 8 bases, with 3 bases of the junction left unmatched. Germline V CDR1 and CDR2: SGHDT, YYEEEE. The CDR3 DNA sequence: TGTGCCAGCAGCTTGGGGGGACAGGGTCATTCACCCCTCCACTTT. Protein product: CASSLGGQGHSPLHF. The full variable domain, completed using reference TRBV5-6 and TRBJ1-6, is DAGVTQSPTHLIKTRGQQVTLRCSPKSGHDTVSWYQQALGQGPQFIFQYYEEEERQRGNFPDRFSGHQFPNYSSELNVNALLLGDSALYLCASSLGGQGHSPLHFGNGTRLTVT.

This rearrangement joins TRBV10-3 to TRBJ1-2, with 10 bases matching TRBD1. There are 15 residues in the CDR3. Per germline, CDR1 ENHRY and CDR2 SYGVKD. Trimming cost V 6 bases and J 5 bases; bases outside gene matches: 9. Here the CDR3 DNA reads TGTGCCATCAGAAAAGGGACAGGGGATCAATATGGCTACACCTTC. As protein: CAIRKGTGDQYGYTF.

The chain carries TRBV19 and TRBJ2-7, with D maybe TRBD1 (5 bases). The germline gives CDR1 LNHDA, CDR2 SQIVND (reference sequence). The CDR3 sequence is 15 residues long. V lost 4 bases to trimming and J lost 1 base, with 14 bases between them. The CDR3 sequence is CASSNKGDASYEQYF. CDR3 coding DNA: TGTGCCAGTAGTAACAAAGGGGATGCGTCCTACGAGCAGTACTTC.

The V gene is TRBV19, the J gene TRBJ2-7; 7 bases agree with TRBD1. CDR1 LNHDA and CDR2 SQIVND come from the germline V gene (reference sequence). The ends lost 6 bases at V and 4 bases at J; junction bases unmatched: 12. The CDR3 has 15 amino acids. Here the CDR3 reads CASRDRLKGGYEQYF. The CDR3 coding sequence is TGTGCCAGTAGGGACAGGTTGAAAGGTGGATACGAGCAGTACTTC.

The V gene is TRBV23-1, the J gene TRBJ2-7; 7 bases align to TRBD1. TRBV23-1 is flagged as an ORF with uncertain function. With V trimmed by 6 bases and J by 3 bases, 14 bases remained unmatched. The CDR3 has 16 residues. CDR3 coding DNA: TGCGCCAGCAGCCGCCCCTTCCGGGACAGACTCTACGAGCAGTACTTC. As protein: CASSRPFRDRLYEQYF.

V and J are TRBV7-6 and TRBJ1-1; D unclear. The germline V gene has CDR1 SGHVS and CDR2 FNYEAQ. This CDR3 comprises 16 residues. Trimming took 2 bases from V and 1 from J, leaving 14 bases between them. Written as DNA, the CDR3 is TGTGCCAGCAGCTTACCTACCCCAACGGGGAACACTGAAGCTTTCTTT. This sequence encodes CASSLPTPTGNTEAFF.

The gene calls are TRBV27 and TRBJ1-2; D not certain. Trimming pared 4 bases from V and 5 bases from J, leaving 17 bases between. The CDR3 has 15 residues. The V gene's germline CDR1 is MNHEY and CDR2 SMNVEV (reference sequence). CDR3 loop: CASSSDISGLYGYTF. Written as DNA, the CDR3 is TGTGCCAGCAGTTCCGACATTAGCGGTCTTTATGGCTACACCTTC.

This chain links TRBV6-5 with TRBJ2-7; D might be TRBD1 (6 bases). Germline loops: CDR1 MNHEY, CDR2 SVGAGI. The V and J ends lost 8 bases and 5 bases respectively, with 13 bases between them. CDR3 length equals 12 residues. CDR3 nucleotides: TGTGCCAGCGGACACAGGGATCACGAGCAGTACTTC. Residues: CASGHRDHEQYF.

V is TRBV6-6 and J is TRBJ2-2; weak D call: TRBD1 (6 bases). V was cut by 2 bases and J by 4 bases, with 11 bases left in between. Per germline, CDR1 MNHNY and CDR2 SVGAGI (reference sequence). The length of the CDR3 is 15 residues. The CDR3 nucleotides read TGTGCCAGCAGTTACAGATTAGGGGGCACCGGGGAGCTGTTTTTT. It specifies CASSYRLGGTGELFF.

The rearrangement joins TRBV5-4 to TRBJ1-6; 9 nucleotides line up with TRBD1. The V and J ends lost 1 base and 7 bases, in that order; junction bases with no gene match: 3. The CDR3 spans 15 residues. CDR1 and CDR2 from the germline V gene are SGHNT and YYREEE (reference sequence). Written as DNA, the CDR3 is TGTGCCAGCAGCTTGCAAGGACAGGGGAATTCACCCCTCCACTTT. As protein: CASSLQGQGNSPLHF.

The gene calls are TRBV28 and TRBJ2-5; 8 nucleotides agree with TRBD1. The CDR3 totals 16 residues. The germline V gene has CDR1 MDHEN and CDR2 SYDVKM. V lost 5 bases and J lost 2; bases outside the gene matches: 10. CDR3 in DNA: TGTGCCAGCAGTGTCCGAGCCAGGACAGGGCAAGAGACCCAGTACTTC. Its protein product is CASSVRARTGQETQYF.

The V and J genes are TRBV5-1 and TRBJ2-6; 9 bases agree with TRBD2. The CDR3 is made up of 16 amino acids. The V gene end was trimmed by 3 bases and the J gene end by 4 bases; junction bases not matched to a gene: 5. The V gene's germline CDR1 is SGHRS and CDR2 YFSETQ. As DNA, the CDR3 is TGCGCCAGCAGCTCGAGCGGGAGGTCAGGGGCCAACGTCCTGACTTTC. Its protein product is CASSSSGRSGANVLTF.

The rearrangement uses TRBV6-1 and TRBJ1-1; D not resolved. The germline V and J ends were trimmed by 3 bases and 1 base, with 9 bases remaining between them. Germline V gene data show CDR1 as MNHNS and CDR2 as SASEGT. This CDR3 contains 14 residues. CDR3 sequence reads: CASSDTWSNTEAFF. CDR3 sequence (DNA): TGTGCCAGCAGTGATACATGGTCGAACACTGAAGCTTTCTTT.